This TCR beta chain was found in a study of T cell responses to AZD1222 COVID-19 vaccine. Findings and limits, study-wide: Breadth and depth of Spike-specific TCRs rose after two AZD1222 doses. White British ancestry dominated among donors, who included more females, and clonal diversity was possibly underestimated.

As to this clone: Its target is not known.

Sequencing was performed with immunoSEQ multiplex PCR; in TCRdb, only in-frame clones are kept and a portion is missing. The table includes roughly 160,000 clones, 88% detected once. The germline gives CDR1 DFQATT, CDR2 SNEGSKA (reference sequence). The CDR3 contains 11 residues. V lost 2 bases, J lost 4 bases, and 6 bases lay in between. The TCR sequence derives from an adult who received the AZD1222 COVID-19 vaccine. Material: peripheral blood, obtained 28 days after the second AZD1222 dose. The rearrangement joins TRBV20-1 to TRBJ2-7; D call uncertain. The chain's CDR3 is CSARREYEQYF. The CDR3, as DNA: TGCAGTGCTAGAAGAGAGTACGAGCAGTACTTC.